Below, 10 T cell receptor beta chains from the same sample are listed, as sequenced in a study of blood T cell repertoires in COVID-19. Produced via immunoSEQ multiplex PCR; TCRdb's table is partial and in-frame only. The table includes hundreds of thousands of clones, around 85% detected once. The specimen was peripheral blood. The receptors were gathered from a middle-aged man with active or convalescent COVID-19.

The chain recombines TRBV7-3 with TRBJ2-5, with 12 bases lining up with TRBD2. Germline V gene data show CDR1 as SGHTA and CDR2 as FQGTGA. There are 14 residues in the CDR3. Trimming at V came to 10 bases and at J to 4 bases, leaving 7 bases not matched to a gene. The CDR3: CANSSGRARETQYF. CDR3 in DNA: TGTGCCAATTCTAGCGGGAGGGCCAGAGAGACCCAGTACTTC.

The gene calls are TRBV4-2 and TRBJ2-1; tentative D call: TRBD2 (5 bases). This CDR3 spans 15 amino acids. Germline CDR1 reads LGHNA; CDR2 reads YNFKEQ. Trimming stripped 4 bases from V and 0 bases from J, with 10 bases between. For the CDR3, the DNA is TGTGCCAGCAGCCCGGACTCTAGCTCCTACAATGAGCAGTTCTTC. Protein sequence: CASSPDSSSYNEQFF.

V and J are TRBV19 and TRBJ2-7; D gene unclear. The CDR3 is made up of 13 amino acids. Germline values: CDR1 LNHDA, CDR2 SQIVND (reference sequence). Trimming cost V 2 bases and J 3 bases, with 8 bases left between them. The CDR3 nucleotides are TGTGCCAGTAGTATATCGGTTCTCTACGAGCAGTACTTC. This codes for CASSISVLYEQYF.

V is TRBV6-5 and J is TRBJ2-1, with 7 positions matching TRBD2. The CDR3 extends over 13 amino acids. The V gene end was trimmed by 6 bases and the J gene end by 3 bases; junction bases not matched to a gene: 2. Germline CDR1 is MNHEY and CDR2 is SVGAGI. The CDR3 here is CASSGRNYNEQFF. CDR3 nucleotides: TGTGCCAGCAGCGGGAGGAACTACAATGAGCAGTTCTTC.

The rearrangement uses TRBV19 and TRBJ2-3, with 12 bases that match TRBD2. The CDR3 covers 19 residues. Germline CDR1 reads LNHDA; CDR2 reads SQIVND (reference sequence). V lost 2 bases, J lost 5 bases, and 14 bases stayed unmatched. CDR3 loop: CASSIRGPGLAGRLDTQYF. Written as DNA, the CDR3 is TGTGCCAGTAGTATAAGGGGTCCGGGACTAGCGGGCCGGTTAGATACGCAGTATTTT.

In the case of this clone: The junction departs from germline at one end; a sequencing error may be responsible. The chain combines TRBV20-1 with TRBJ1-2, with TRBD1 matching over 7 bases. The CDR3 consists of 11 residues. Germline V CDR1 and CDR2: DFQATT, SNEGSKA (reference sequence). DNA for the CDR3: TGCAGTGCTGCGAGGACAGGCCAAAGTGTCTTC. The encoded protein is CSAARTGQSVF.

The chain combines TRBV7-3 with TRBJ2-1; 7 positions match TRBD2. Looked up from germline, CDR1 is SGHTA and CDR2 is FQGTGA. This CDR3 region has 14 residues. The trim removed 5 bases at V and 8 bases at J, leaving 9 bases unmatched. CDR3 in amino acids: CASSPGAGVDEQFF. Written as DNA, the CDR3 is TGTGCCAGCAGCCCTGGCGCGGGAGTCGATGAGCAGTTCTTC.

V is TRBV27 and J is TRBJ2-7; D might be TRBD1 (6 bases). CDR3 length: 15 residues. V was cut by 2 bases and J by 7 bases, with 18 bases left in between. Germline CDR1 is MNHEY and CDR2 is SMNVEV (reference sequence). CDR3 loop: CASSLVGTPPREQYF. CDR3 DNA: TGTGCCAGCAGTTTAGTAGGGACACCTCCTCGAGAGCAGTACTTC.

The rearrangement uses TRBV6-5 and TRBJ1-5; D not resolved. This CDR3 has 13 amino acids. The ends were cut back, 3 bases at V and 6 bases at J, with 9 bases in the middle. Germline assignment: CDR1 MNHEY and CDR2 SVGAGI. The CDR3 DNA follows: TGTGCCAGCAGTTATGGTCGGGGTCAGCCCCAGCATTTT. Protein sequence: CASSYGRGQPQHF.

The chain is built from TRBV5-1 and TRBJ1-1; D gene unclear. CDR3 size: 15 residues. The ends were cut back, 1 base at V and 6 bases at J, with 16 bases in the middle. Germline lookup yields CDR1 SGHRS and CDR2 YFSETQ. The CDR3 is CASSLSPGRGPEAFF. The CDR3 DNA sequence: TGCGCCAGCAGCTTGAGTCCGGGTCGAGGGCCTGAAGCTTTCTTT.